This T cell receptor beta chain was captured by sequencing in a study of identical twins. This clonotype occurred many times. Antigen unknown. Points from the study as a whole: Rather than following the same donors, the conclusions depended on cross-sectional statistical analysis. The study found excess low generation probability among twin-shared out-of-frame alpha sequences.

Each donor (without exception) was a healthy Caucasian. One entry per CDR3 protein results from TCRdb running MiXCR on the 5' RACE reads. The sample gives approximately 680,000 distinct CDR3 sequences, less than 9% of which show up once; around 1.6% is in the top ten. The CDR3 is 13 amino acids. Trimming shortened V by 6 bases and J by 6 bases, and 14 bases separated the two germline ends. Separately, the same data were catalogued under a study of yellow fever vaccine responses in identical twins.

The TCR originated in a woman aged 18-29 years in good health. Sequencing was done on a sample of PBMCs. The gene calls are TRBV12-3 or TRBV12-4 and TRBJ1-1; D call uncertain. The CDR3: CASSLNRGAEAFF. As DNA, the CDR3 is TGTGCCAGCAGCCTAAACAGAGGCGCTGAAGCTTTCTTT.